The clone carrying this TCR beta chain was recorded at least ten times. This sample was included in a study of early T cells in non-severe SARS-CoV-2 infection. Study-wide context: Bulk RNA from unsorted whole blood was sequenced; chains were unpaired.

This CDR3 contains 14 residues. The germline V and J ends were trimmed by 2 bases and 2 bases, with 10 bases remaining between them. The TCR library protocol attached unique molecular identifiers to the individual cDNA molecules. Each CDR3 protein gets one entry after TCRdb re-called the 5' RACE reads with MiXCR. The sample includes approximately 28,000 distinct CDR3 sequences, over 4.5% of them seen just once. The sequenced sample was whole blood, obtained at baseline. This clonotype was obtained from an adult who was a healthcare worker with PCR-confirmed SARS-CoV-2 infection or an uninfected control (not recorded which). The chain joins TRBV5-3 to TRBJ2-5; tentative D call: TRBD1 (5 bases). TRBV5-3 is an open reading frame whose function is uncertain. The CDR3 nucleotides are TGTGCCAGAAGCTTTAGGAGACAGCAAGAGACCCAGTACTTC. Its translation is CARSFRRQQETQYF.